This TCR beta chain emerged from a study of shared T cell receptors in the human thymus. Using immunoSEQ multiplex PCR, the repertoire was profiled, and TCRdb retains in-frame clones only, with some absent. Here the sample spans fewer than 700,000 clones, roughly 88% being singletons. These data were likewise used in another study, on human thymus T cells. That investigation notes: Resections that were taken during corrective heart surgery supplied the thymus tissue. V and J gene usage appeared biased in thymic and blood repertoires.

The sequenced sample consisted of thymocytes. The clonotype comes from a boy younger than two with a congenital heart defect.

The CDR3 sequence: CAISENLHRGGGEQYF. Here the CDR3 DNA reads TGTGCCATCAGTGAGAACCTACATCGGGGGGGAGGCGAGCAGTACTTC. This chain uses TRBV10-3 with TRBJ2-7; TRBD2 aligns across 8 bases. Germline assignment: CDR1 ENHRY and CDR2 SYGVKD. The V gene end was trimmed by 2 bases and the J gene end by 6 bases; junction bases not matched to a gene: 12. There are 16 residues in the CDR3.